The 5 T cell receptor beta chains below were found in one sample sequenced in a study of patients with pleural tuberculosis. TCRdb re-analysed the reads in MiXCR, keeping a single row per CDR3 protein. The repertoire holds around 54,000 distinct CDR3 sequences, about 7.3% seen once, with around 15% in the top ten. Source of these receptors: a human donor with pleural tuberculosis.

With respect to this clonotype: It may be a read error: a sequence one base away is much more abundant. This chain connects TRBV25-1 to TRBJ1-1, with 9 bases that match TRBD1. This CDR3 is 15 amino acids long. The germline CDR1 and CDR2 sequences are MGHDK and SYGVNS. The junction had 6 bases not matched to a gene; V was cut back by 4 bases and J by 3 bases. The DNA for the CDR3 is TGTGCCAGCAGTGGATGGGGGACAGGGCACACTGAAGCTTTCTTT. Its translation: CASSGWGTGHTEAFF.

Many counts were recorded for this clonotype. The chain employs TRBV5-4 and TRBJ2-1, with D possibly matching TRBD2 (5 bases). V was cut by 2 bases and J by 2 bases, with 11 bases left in between. CDR1 is SGHNT, CDR2 YYREEE, per germline (reference sequence). The CDR3 is 15 amino acids. The CDR3 DNA follows: TGTGCCAGCAGCTTAAGTAGCGTTACCTACAATGAGCAGTTCTTC. This encodes CASSLSSVTYNEQFF.

This clonotype was observed many times. The chain links TRBV6-1 to TRBJ2-3, with D unclear. Trimming pared 6 bases from V and 1 base from J, leaving 11 bases between. Germline V gene data show CDR1 as MNHNS and CDR2 as SASEGT. The CDR3 has 14 amino acids. CDR3 sequence: CASSSTLRTDTQYF. The CDR3 nucleotides are TGTGCCAGCAGCAGCACCCTCCGCACAGATACGCAGTATTTT.

This clonotype was observed many times. This chain joins TRBV3-1 and TRBJ1-6; D is undetermined. The CDR3 spans 12 residues. CDR1 and CDR2 (germline): LGHDT, YNNKEL (reference sequence). Deletions cut 6 bases from V and 10 bases from J, with 10 bases between. The CDR3 loop is CASSLTGSPLHF. CDR3 in DNA: TGTGCCAGCAGTCTGACGGGGTCACCCCTCCACTTT.

This clonotype was counted at least ten times. V gene TRBV7-8 combines with J gene TRBJ2-1, with D unresolved. With 5 bases removed from V and 7 bases from J, the gap between germline ends came to 12 bases. This CDR3 is built from 13 residues. Germline assignment: CDR1 SGHVS and CDR2 FQNEAQ. DNA for the CDR3: TGTGCCAGCAGCCCGAATATTATGAATGAGCAGTTCTTC. Encoded protein: CASSPNIMNEQFF.